The next 26 T cell receptor beta chains were all read from a single sample in a study of PD-L1 blockade in urothelial cancer. Measured with immunoSEQ multiplex PCR; TCRdb has only the in-frame clones, and not every one. The repertoire holds about 43,000 clones, with more than 70% as singletons. Here the sequenced sample was PBMCs, taken around atezolizumab (anti-PD-L1) treatment. The origin of the receptors is an elderly man with urothelial cancer.

The genes are TRBV5-1 and TRBJ2-5, with TRBD1 matching 9 bases. CDR3 size: 14 residues. Losses at the gene ends were 0 bases for V and 5 bases for J; bases not matched to a gene: 2. Germline assignment: CDR1 SGHRS and CDR2 YFSETQ. CDR3 protein: CASSLGTGAETQYF. CDR3 bases: TGCGCCAGCAGCTTGGGGACAGGGGCGGAGACCCAGTACTTC. Full variable domain (remainder filled in from reference TRBV5-1 and TRBJ2-5): KAGVTQTPRYLIKTRGQQVTLSCSPISGHRSVSWYQQTPGQGLQFLFEYFSETQRNKGNFPGRFSGRQFSNSRSEMNVSTLELGDSALYLCASSLGTGAETQYFGPGTRLLVL.

V usage is TRBV5-4 and J usage is TRBJ1-5; D is undetermined. Germline CDR1 reads SGHNT; CDR2 reads YYREEE (reference sequence). The CDR3 consists of 13 residues. Trimming removed 0 bases at V and 10 bases at J, with 11 bases between. CDR3 coding DNA: TGTGCCAGCAGCTTGGGGAGGGAAGGACCCCAGCATTTT. Translating gives CASSLGREGPQHF.

The chain is built from TRBV25-1 and TRBJ2-7; TRBD2 agrees at 7 bases. The trim removed 8 bases at V and 6 bases at J, leaving 19 bases unmatched. From germline, CDR1 is MGHDK and CDR2 SYGVNS. The CDR3 is made up of 16 amino acids. The CDR3 region is CASSPTPPSGPGEQYF. The CDR3 DNA reads TGTGCCAGCTCTCCTACCCCCCCTAGCGGCCCCGGCGAGCAGTACTTC.

The J gene is TRBJ2-5, the V gene TRBV25-1; maybe TRBD1 (5 bases). Germline lookup yields CDR1 MGHDK and CDR2 SYGVNS. The CDR3 sequence is 14 residues long. Trimming stripped 2 bases from V and 5 bases from J, with 12 bases between. The chain's CDR3 is CASSEPSRVETQYF. CDR3 nucleotides: TGTGCCAGCAGTGAACCGTCCAGGGTGGAGACCCAGTACTTC.

The CDR3 here is CASSLEGLLGLGFRDTQYF. As DNA, the CDR3 is TGTGCCAGCAGTTTGGAGGGTCTATTGGGACTAGGGTTTCGAGATACGCAGTATTTT. The V call is TRBV27, the J call TRBJ2-3; 8 nucleotides align to TRBD2. Trimming at V came to 3 bases and at J to 5 bases, leaving 19 bases not matched to a gene. This CDR3 has 19 amino acids. From germline, CDR1 is MNHEY and CDR2 SMNVEV (reference sequence).

The sample holds a few counts of this clone. The chain combines TRBV11-3 with TRBJ2-7, with D perhaps TRBD2 (5 bases). Deletions cut 4 bases from V and 0 bases from J, with 10 bases between. The CDR3 has 14 amino acids. Germline V gene lookup returns CDR1 SGHNT and CDR2 YENEEA. CDR3 DNA: TGTGCCAGCAGCTCAAGCGGAAGCTCCTACGAGCAGTACTTC. As protein: CASSSSGSSYEQYF.

This sequence joins TRBV12-5 and TRBJ2-2; 15 bases match TRBD2. The length of the CDR3 is 16 residues. Germline V CDR1 and CDR2: LGHNT, FRNRAP. Losses at the gene ends were 5 bases for V and 7 bases for J; bases not matched to a gene: 5. The CDR3 is CASGRGLAGGGGELFF. DNA of the CDR3: TGTGCTAGTGGTCGGGGACTAGCGGGAGGAGGCGGGGAGCTGTTTTTT.

The V gene is TRBV19, the J gene TRBJ2-7, with D possibly TRBD2 on 5 matching bases. The V end lost 1 base, the J end lost 5 bases, and 9 bases lay between the germline ends. The CDR3 runs to 13 residues. Looked up from germline, CDR1 is LNHDA and CDR2 is SQIVND (reference sequence). CDR3: CASSIAGINEQYF. The CDR3 nucleotides read TGTGCCAGTAGTATAGCCGGGATCAACGAGCAGTACTTC.

This clone turned up a few times. J is TRBJ2-3 and V is TRBV4-1; 8 nucleotides match TRBD2. V lost 1 base to trimming and J lost 6 bases; unmatched junction nucleotides: 15. The CDR3 consists of 18 residues. CDR1 is MGHRA, CDR2 YSYEKL, per germline. The CDR3 DNA follows: TGCGCCAGCAGCCAAGTTCTTGCGGGAGGTACCTACAGTGATACGCAGTATTTT. Its translation is CASSQVLAGGTYSDTQYF.

This clone is a singleton in its sample. CDR3 amino acids: CASSHGQGVNYGYTF. CDR3 DNA: TGCGCCAGCAGCCATGGACAGGGCGTCAACTATGGCTACACCTTC. The chain joins TRBV5-1 to TRBJ1-2, with 8 bases fitting TRBD1. There are 15 residues in the CDR3. Germline loops: CDR1 SGHRS, CDR2 YFSETQ. V trimming: 4 bases; J trimming: 2 bases; junction bases outside the gene matches: 7. The full variable domain, its missing parts supplied by reference TRBV5-1 and TRBJ1-2, is KAGVTQTPRYLIKTRGQQVTLSCSPISGHRSVSWYQQTPGQGLQFLFEYFSETQRNKGNFPGRFSGRQFSNSRSEMNVSTLELGDSALYLCASSHGQGVNYGYTFGSGTRLTVV.

The V and J genes are TRBV27 and TRBJ2-3; perhaps TRBD1 as D (6 bases). V lost 0 bases and J lost 0, with 22 bases in between. The CDR3 has 20 amino acids. CDR1 is MNHEY and CDR2 is SMNVEV in the germline V gene (reference sequence). CDR3 bases: TGTGCCAGCAGTTTATCTCCGTGGGACAACCGGCCGGTTAGCACAGATACGCAGTATTTT. Translation: CASSLSPWDNRPVSTDTQYF.

This clone showed up just a few times. The chain is built from TRBV6-1 and TRBJ1-1; 9 nucleotides align to TRBD1. The junction had 10 bases not matched to a gene; V was cut back by 6 bases and J by 8 bases. The CDR3 runs to 14 residues. Germline V gives CDR1 MNHNS, CDR2 SASEGT. The CDR3 DNA reads TGTGCCAGCAGCCAAAGACAGGGGGAATACGAAGCTTTCTTT. Encoded protein: CASSQRQGEYEAFF.

The chain combines TRBV10-1 with TRBJ1-1; D might be TRBD1 (5 bases). V was cut by 7 bases and J by 2 bases, with 11 bases left in between. The V gene's germline CDR1 is WNHNN and CDR2 SYGVQD (reference sequence). CDR3 length: 13 amino acids. CDR3 loop: CASTQGSNTEAFF. CDR3 DNA: TGCGCCAGCACCCAGGGTAGTAACACTGAAGCTTTCTTT.

V and J are TRBV7-2 and TRBJ2-5; 7 nucleotides line up with TRBD2. Trimming at V came to 2 bases and at J to 5 bases, leaving 11 bases not matched to a gene. Germline CDR1 reads SGHTA; CDR2 reads FQGNSA. There are 16 residues in the CDR3. CDR3 coding DNA: TGTGCCAGCAGCTTAATGGCTAGCGGAGGGTTGGAGACCCAGTACTTC. This sequence encodes CASSLMASGGLETQYF.

J is TRBJ1-4 and V is TRBV9; tentatively, D is TRBD1 (6 bases). Germline CDR1 is SGDLS and CDR2 is YYNGEE. The CDR3 sequence is 16 residues long. V lost 3 bases, J lost 0 bases, and 12 bases lay in between. This chain's CDR3 is CASSARTGTTNEKLFF. The CDR3, as DNA: TGTGCCAGCAGCGCACGAACAGGGACAACTAATGAAAAACTGTTTTTT.

The chain combines TRBV6-1 with TRBJ2-3; maybe TRBD2 (7 bases). The CDR3 is 15 amino acids. CDR1 is MNHNS and CDR2 is SASEGT in the germline V gene. V lost 3 bases, J lost 1 base, and 11 bases lay in between. The CDR3, as DNA: TGTGCCAGCAGTGACGGGGGGCCTCGCACAGATACGCAGTATTTT. Protein product: CASSDGGPRTDTQYF.

V and J are TRBV5-6 and TRBJ2-2, with D possibly TRBD2 on 6 matching bases. V lost 4 bases, J lost 5 bases, and 9 bases lay in between. This CDR3 is 13 amino acids long. Per germline, CDR1 SGHDT and CDR2 YYEEEE. For the CDR3, the DNA is TGTGCCAGCAGCGCGGGACTTACCGGGGAGCTGTTTTTT. Translating it yields CASSAGLTGELFF.

This chain connects TRBV28 to TRBJ1-5; 8 bases fit TRBD1. There are 15 residues in the CDR3. Germline V gene lookup returns CDR1 MDHEN and CDR2 SYDVKM. J lost 3 bases, V lost 4 bases, and 5 bases had no gene match. The CDR3 DNA is TGTGCCAGCAGTTCAACGGACAGGGTCAATCAGCCCCAGCATTTT. Its translation is CASSSTDRVNQPQHF. Drawing the rest from reference TRBV28 and TRBJ1-5, the complete variable domain is DVKVTQSSRYLVKRTGEKVFLECVQDMDHENMFWYRQDPGLGLRLIYFSYDVKMKEKGDIPEGYSVSREKKERFSLILESASTNQTSMYLCASSSTDRVNQPQHFGDGTRLSIL.

The gene calls are TRBV19 and TRBJ2-3; a weak D match, TRBD2 (6 bases). The CDR3 length is 14 residues. Germline CDR1 reads LNHDA; CDR2 reads SQIVND (reference sequence). Trimming left V 11 bases short and J 1 base short, with 16 bases between. CDR3 DNA sequence: TGTGCCCGCCGAGGTAGCGGCCGCACAGATACGCAGTATTTT. Encoded protein: CARRGSGRTDTQYF.

The J gene is TRBJ2-3, the V gene TRBV9; possibly TRBD2 for D (6 bases). Germline assignment: CDR1 SGDLS and CDR2 YYNGEE. The germline V and J ends were trimmed by 1 base and 8 bases, with 11 bases remaining between them. The CDR3 has 13 amino acids. CDR3 amino acids: CASSVRQGGTQYF. The CDR3 region has the DNA TGTGCCAGCAGCGTACGGCAGGGAGGTACGCAGTATTTT. Variable domain in full (rest from reference TRBV9 and TRBJ2-3): DSGVTQTPKHLITATGQRVTLRCSPRSGDLSVYWYQQSLDQGLQFLIQYYNGEERAKGNILERFSAQQFPDLHSELNLSSLELGDSALYFCASSVRQGGTQYFGPGTRLTVL.

V and J are TRBV11-2 and TRBJ1-3, with 7 bases identical to TRBD1. Germline V gene sequence: CDR1 SGHAT, CDR2 FQNNGV. There are 18 residues in the CDR3. With 3 bases clipped from V and 0 bases from J, the junction kept 11 bases outside the gene matches. CDR3 sequence: CASSFGDSLLSSGNTIYF. The CDR3, as DNA: TGTGCCAGCAGCTTTGGGGACAGTTTACTGAGCTCTGGAAACACCATATATTTT. Full variable domain (outside the CDR3, taken from reference TRBV11-2 and TRBJ1-3): EAGVAQSPRYKIIEKRQSVAFWCNPISGHATLYWYQQILGQGPKLLIQFQNNGVVDDSQLPKDRFSAERLKGVDSTLKIQPAKLEDSAVYLCASSFGDSLLSSGNTIYFGEGSWLTVV.

This chain uses TRBV19 with TRBJ1-5; D unresolved. The CDR3 runs to 12 residues. Trimming removed 7 bases at V and 9 bases at J, with 13 bases between. CDR1 LNHDA and CDR2 SQIVND come from the germline V gene (reference sequence). CDR3 DNA sequence: TGTGCCAGTAAGGTCCCCGAGGGGCCCCAGCATTTT. It codes for CASKVPEGPQHF.

This chain links TRBV9 with TRBJ2-5; 8 bases map to TRBD2. This CDR3 has 14 residues. V lost 2 bases to trimming and J lost 4 bases; unmatched junction nucleotides: 4. Germline V lookup: CDR1 SGDLS, CDR2 YYNGEE. This CDR3 reads CASSVGRGGETQYF. The CDR3, as DNA: TGTGCCAGCAGCGTCGGACGGGGGGGAGAGACCCAGTACTTC.

This clone showed up just once. The gene calls are TRBV5-1 and TRBJ1-5; no clear D gene. Germline V gives CDR1 SGHRS, CDR2 YFSETQ. Trimming left V 0 bases short and J 5 bases short, with 12 bases between. CDR3 length: 15 amino acids. DNA for the CDR3: TGCGCCAGCAGCTTGGTCTACCCCCGATATCAGCCCCAGCATTTT. Translating it yields CASSLVYPRYQPQHF.

This sequence joins TRBV5-1 and TRBJ2-4; D might be TRBD2 (5 bases). V lost 1 base and J lost 8, with 10 bases in between. Germline CDR1 reads SGHRS; CDR2 reads YFSETQ. This CDR3 has 13 amino acids. The CDR3 nucleotides read TGCGCCAGCAGCTTGTCTAGAGGGCACATTCAGTACTTC. Its translation is CASSLSRGHIQYF.

V usage is TRBV19 and J usage is TRBJ1-1, with 10 bases lining up with TRBD1. The CDR3 consists of 15 residues. From germline, CDR1 is LNHDA and CDR2 SQIVND (reference sequence). V shed 5 bases and J 1 base; nucleotides not matched to a gene: 4. The CDR3 reads CASSLRTGGNTEAFF. CDR3 nucleotide sequence: TGTGCCAGTAGTCTCCGGACAGGGGGGAACACTGAAGCTTTCTTT.